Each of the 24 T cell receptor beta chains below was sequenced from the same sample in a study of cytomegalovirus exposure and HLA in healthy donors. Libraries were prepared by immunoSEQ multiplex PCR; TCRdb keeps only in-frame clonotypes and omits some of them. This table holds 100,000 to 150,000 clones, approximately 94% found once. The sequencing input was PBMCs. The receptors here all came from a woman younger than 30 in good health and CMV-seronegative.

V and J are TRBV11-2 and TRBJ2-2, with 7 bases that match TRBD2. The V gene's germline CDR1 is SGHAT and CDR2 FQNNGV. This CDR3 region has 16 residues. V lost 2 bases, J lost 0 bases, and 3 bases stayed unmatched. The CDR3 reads CASSLRAGPNTGELFF. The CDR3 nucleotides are TGTGCCAGCAGCTTACGAGCGGGGCCGAACACCGGGGAGCTGTTTTTT.

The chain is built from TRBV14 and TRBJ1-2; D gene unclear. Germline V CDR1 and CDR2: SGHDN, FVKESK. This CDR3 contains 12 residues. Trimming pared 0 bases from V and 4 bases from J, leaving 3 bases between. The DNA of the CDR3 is TGTGCCAGCAGCCAAGAGGCCTATGGCTACACCTTC. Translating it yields CASSQEAYGYTF.

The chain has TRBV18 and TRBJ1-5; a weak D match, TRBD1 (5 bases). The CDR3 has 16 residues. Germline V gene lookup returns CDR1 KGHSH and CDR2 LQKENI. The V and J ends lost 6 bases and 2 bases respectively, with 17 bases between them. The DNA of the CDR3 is TGTGCCAGCTCTGATTCTCAGGGTTCGCGCAATCAGCCCCAGCATTTT. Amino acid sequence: CASSDSQGSRNQPQHF.

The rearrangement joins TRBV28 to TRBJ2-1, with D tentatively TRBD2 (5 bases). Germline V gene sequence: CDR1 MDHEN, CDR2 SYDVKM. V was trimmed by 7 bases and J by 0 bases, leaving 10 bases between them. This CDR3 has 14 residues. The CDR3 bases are TGTGCCAGCAAGGACTTACTCTCCTACAATGAGCAGTTCTTC. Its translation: CASKDLLSYNEQFF.

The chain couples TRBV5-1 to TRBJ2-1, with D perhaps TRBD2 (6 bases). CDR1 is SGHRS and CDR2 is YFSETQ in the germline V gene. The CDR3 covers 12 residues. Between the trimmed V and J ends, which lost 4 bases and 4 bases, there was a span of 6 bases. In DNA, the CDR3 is TGCGCCAGCAGCGGGGGGTACAATGAGCAGTTCTTC. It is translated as CASSGGYNEQFF.

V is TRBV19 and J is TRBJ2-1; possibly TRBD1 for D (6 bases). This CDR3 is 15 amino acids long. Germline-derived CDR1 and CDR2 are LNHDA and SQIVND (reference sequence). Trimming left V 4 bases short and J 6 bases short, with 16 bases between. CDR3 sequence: CASSTQGISVNEQFF. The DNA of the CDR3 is TGTGCCAGTAGTACTCAGGGGATTAGTGTCAATGAGCAGTTCTTC.

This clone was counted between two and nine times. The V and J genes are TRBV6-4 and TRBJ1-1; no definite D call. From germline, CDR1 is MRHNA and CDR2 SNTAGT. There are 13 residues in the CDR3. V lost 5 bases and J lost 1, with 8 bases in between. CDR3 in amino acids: CASSFTENTEAFF. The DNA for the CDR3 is TGTGCCAGCAGTTTTACAGAGAACACTGAAGCTTTCTTT.

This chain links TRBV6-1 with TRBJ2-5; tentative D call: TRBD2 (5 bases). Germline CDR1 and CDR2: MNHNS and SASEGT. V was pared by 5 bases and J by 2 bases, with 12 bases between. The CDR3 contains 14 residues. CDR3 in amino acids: CASSPGLVQETQYF. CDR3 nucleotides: TGTGCCAGCAGTCCAGGACTGGTACAAGAGACCCAGTACTTC.

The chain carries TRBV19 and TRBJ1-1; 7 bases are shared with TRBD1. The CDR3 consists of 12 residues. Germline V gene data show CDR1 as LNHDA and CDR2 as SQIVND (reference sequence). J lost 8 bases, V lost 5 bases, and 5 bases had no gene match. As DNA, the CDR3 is TGTGCCAGTAGTCCCCTGGACAGGGAAGCTTTCTTT. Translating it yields CASSPLDREAFF.

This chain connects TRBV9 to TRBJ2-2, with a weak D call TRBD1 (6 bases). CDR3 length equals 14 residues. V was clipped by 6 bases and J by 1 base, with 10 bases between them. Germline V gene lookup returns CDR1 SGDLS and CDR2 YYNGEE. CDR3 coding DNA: TGTGCCAGCACCGACAGGAAGAACACCGGGGAGCTGTTTTTT. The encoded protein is CASTDRKNTGELFF.

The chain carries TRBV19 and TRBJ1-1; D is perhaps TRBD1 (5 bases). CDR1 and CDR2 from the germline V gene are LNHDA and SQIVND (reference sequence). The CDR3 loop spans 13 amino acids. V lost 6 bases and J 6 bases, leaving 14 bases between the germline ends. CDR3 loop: CASRAGGLAEAFF. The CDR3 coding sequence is TGTGCCAGTAGAGCGGGGGGGTTAGCTGAAGCTTTCTTT.

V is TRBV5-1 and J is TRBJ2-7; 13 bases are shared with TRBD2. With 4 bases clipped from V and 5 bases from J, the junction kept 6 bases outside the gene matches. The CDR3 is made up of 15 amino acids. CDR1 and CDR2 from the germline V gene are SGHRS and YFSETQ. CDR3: CASSNGLAGDHEQYF. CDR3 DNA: TGCGCCAGCAGCAACGGACTAGCGGGAGATCACGAGCAGTACTTC.

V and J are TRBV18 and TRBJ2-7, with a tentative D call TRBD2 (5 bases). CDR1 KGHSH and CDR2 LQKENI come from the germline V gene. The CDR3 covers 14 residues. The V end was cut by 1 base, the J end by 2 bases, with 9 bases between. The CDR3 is CASSPRAGAYEQYF. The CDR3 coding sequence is TGTGCCAGCTCACCACGTGCGGGCGCCTACGAGCAGTACTTC.

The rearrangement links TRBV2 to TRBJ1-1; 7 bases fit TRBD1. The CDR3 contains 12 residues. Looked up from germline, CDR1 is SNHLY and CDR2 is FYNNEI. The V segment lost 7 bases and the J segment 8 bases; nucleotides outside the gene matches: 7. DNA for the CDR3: TGTGCCAGCATTATGGGACAGAAGGAAGCTTTCTTT. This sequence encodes CASIMGQKEAFF.

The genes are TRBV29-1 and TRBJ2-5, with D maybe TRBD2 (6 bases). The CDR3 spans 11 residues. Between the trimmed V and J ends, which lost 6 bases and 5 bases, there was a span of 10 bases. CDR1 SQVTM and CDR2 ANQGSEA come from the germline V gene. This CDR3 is CSVGRGETQYF. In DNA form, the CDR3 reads TGCAGCGTCGGGAGAGGGGAGACCCAGTACTTC.

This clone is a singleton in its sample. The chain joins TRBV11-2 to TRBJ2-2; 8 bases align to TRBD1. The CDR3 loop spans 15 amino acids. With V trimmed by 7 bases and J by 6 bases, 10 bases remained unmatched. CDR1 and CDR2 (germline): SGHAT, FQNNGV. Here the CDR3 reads CASNSWTGYPGELFF. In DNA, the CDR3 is TGTGCCAGCAACTCCTGGACAGGGTACCCCGGGGAGCTGTTTTTT.

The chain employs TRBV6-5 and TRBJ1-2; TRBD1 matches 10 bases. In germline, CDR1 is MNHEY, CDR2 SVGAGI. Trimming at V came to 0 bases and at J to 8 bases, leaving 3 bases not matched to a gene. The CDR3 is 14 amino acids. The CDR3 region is CASSYSGQGTGYTF. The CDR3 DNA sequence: TGTGCCAGCAGTTACTCGGGACAGGGGACGGGCTACACCTTC.

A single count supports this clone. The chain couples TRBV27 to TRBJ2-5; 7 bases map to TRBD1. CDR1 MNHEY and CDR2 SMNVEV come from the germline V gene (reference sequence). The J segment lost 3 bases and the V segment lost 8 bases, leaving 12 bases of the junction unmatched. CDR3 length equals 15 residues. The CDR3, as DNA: TGTGCCAGCGGCCGACCACCGGGGACAGAAGAGACCCAGTACTTC. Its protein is CASGRPPGTEETQYF.

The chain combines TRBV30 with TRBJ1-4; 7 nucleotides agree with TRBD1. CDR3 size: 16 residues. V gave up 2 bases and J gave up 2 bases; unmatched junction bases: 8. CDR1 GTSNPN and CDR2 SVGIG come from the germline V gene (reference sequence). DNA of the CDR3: TGTGCCTGGAGTACAGGGGACTTCTCCACTAATGAAAAACTGTTTTTT. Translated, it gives CAWSTGDFSTNEKLFF.

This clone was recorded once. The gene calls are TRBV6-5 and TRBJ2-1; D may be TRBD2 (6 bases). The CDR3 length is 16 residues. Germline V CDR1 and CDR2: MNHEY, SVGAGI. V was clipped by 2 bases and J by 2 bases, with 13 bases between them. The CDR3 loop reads CASSYNTGTPYNEQFF. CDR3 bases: TGTGCCAGCAGTTACAATACCGGGACTCCCTACAATGAGCAGTTCTTC.

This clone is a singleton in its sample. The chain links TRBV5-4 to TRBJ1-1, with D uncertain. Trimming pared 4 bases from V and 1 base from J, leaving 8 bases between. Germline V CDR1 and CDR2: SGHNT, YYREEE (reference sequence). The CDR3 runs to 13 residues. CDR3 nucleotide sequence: TGTGCCAGCAGCCGTCAGGAGAACACTGAAGCTTTCTTT. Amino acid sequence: CASSRQENTEAFF.

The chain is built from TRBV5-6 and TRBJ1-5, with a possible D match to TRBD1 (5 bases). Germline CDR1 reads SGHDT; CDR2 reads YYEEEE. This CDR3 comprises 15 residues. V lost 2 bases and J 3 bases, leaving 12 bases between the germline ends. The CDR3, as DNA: TGTGCCAGCAGCTTTCCCAGACAGTTCAATCAGCCCCAGCATTTT. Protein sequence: CASSFPRQFNQPQHF. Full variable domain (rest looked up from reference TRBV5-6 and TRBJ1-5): DAGVTQSPTHLIKTRGQQVTLRCSPKSGHDTVSWYQQALGQGPQFIFQYYEEEERQRGNFPDRFSGHQFPNYSSELNVNALLLGDSALYLCASSFPRQFNQPQHFGDGTRLSIL.

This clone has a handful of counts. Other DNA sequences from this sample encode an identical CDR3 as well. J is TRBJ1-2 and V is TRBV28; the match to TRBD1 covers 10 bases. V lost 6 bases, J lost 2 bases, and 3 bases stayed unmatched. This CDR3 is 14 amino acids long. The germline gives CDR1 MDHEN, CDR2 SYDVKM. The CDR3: CASSLGQGNYGYTF. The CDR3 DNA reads TGTGCCAGCAGCTTGGGACAGGGGAACTATGGCTACACCTTC.

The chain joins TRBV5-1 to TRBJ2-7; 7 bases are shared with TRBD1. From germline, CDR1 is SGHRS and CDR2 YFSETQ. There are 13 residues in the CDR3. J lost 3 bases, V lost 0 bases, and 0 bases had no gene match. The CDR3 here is CASSLDRGYEQYF. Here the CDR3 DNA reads TGCGCCAGCAGCTTGGACAGGGGCTACGAGCAGTACTTC.